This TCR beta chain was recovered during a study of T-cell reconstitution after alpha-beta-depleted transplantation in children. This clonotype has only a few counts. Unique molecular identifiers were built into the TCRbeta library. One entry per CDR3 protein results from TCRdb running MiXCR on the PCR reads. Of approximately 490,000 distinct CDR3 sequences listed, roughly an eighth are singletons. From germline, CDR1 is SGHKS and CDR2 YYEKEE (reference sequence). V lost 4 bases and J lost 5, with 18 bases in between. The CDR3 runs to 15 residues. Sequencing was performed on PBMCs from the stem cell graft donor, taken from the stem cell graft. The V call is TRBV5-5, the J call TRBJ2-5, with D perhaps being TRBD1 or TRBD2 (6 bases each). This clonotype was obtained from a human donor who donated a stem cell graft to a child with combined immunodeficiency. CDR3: CASSGRGNREETQYF. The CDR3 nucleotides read TGTGCCAGCAGCGGGCGGGGAAACAGGGAGGAGACCCAGTACTTC.